This record covers a single T cell receptor (beta chain). The data belong to a study of CD8 T cells in ankylosing spondylitis. TCRdb ran MiXCR on the 5' RACE reads and lists one entry per CDR3 protein. The sample records about 360,000 distinct CDR3 sequences, about 20% being singletons. The V end was cut by 0 bases, the J end by 7 bases, with 11 bases between. Germline CDR1 is SGHDT and CDR2 is YYEEEE. The CDR3 loop spans 14 amino acids. The V gene is TRBV5-6, the J gene TRBJ2-1; perhaps TRBD1 as D (5 bases). The material sequenced was blood, either unsorted or a sorted T cell fraction (not recorded which). This clonotype originated in a male donor with ankylosing spondylitis or in good health (not recorded which). The CDR3 coding sequence is TGTGCCAGCAGCTTGGGGGGCCCGGATAATGAGCAGTTCTTC. It encodes CASSLGGPDNEQFF. The whole variable domain, filled in from reference TRBV5-6 and TRBJ2-1, reads DAGVTQSPTHLIKTRGQQVTLRCSPKSGHDTVSWYQQALGQGPQFIFQYYEEEERQRGNFPDRFSGHQFPNYSSELNVNALLLGDSALYLCASSLGGPDNEQFFGPGTRLTVL.